The next 32 T cell receptor beta chains were all read from a single sample in a study of T cells in Graves' hyperthyroidism and ophthalmopathy. RNA transcripts served as the template for amplifying TCR beta CDR3 regions. The study used the HTBI primer set for a first-round RT-PCR of the TCR CDR3. TCRdb reprocessed the multiplex PCR reads via MiXCR and lists one record per CDR3 protein. The sample consists of about 350,000 distinct CDR3 sequences, approximately 13% of them appearing once. The sample consisted of blood. The receptors derive from a woman younger than 45 with Graves' hyperthyroidism.

Ten or more counts support this clonotype. The gene calls are TRBV27 and TRBJ2-3; D is unresolved. Trimming left V 5 bases short and J 5 bases short, with 11 bases between. In germline, CDR1 is MNHEY, CDR2 SMNVEV (reference sequence). There are 13 residues in the CDR3. This CDR3 is CASSASYLDTQYF. CDR3 DNA: TGTGCCAGCAGTGCCTCTTACTTAGATACGCAGTATTTT.

V is TRBV6-9 and J is TRBJ2-5, with D perhaps matching TRBD1 (5 bases). This CDR3 is 13 amino acids long. V shed 3 bases and J shed 4 bases, with 9 bases lying between them. Germline V gene data show CDR1 as MNHGY and CDR2 as SVAAGI. The CDR3 DNA reads as TGTGCCAGCAGTTACAGGGTTTTAGAGACCCAGTACTTC. This gives the protein CASSYRVLETQYF.

This clonotype came up many times. The chain carries TRBV2 and TRBJ2-7; 9 bases align to TRBD2. CDR3 length equals 15 residues. Germline loops: CDR1 SNHLY, CDR2 FYNNEI. V lost 7 bases, J lost 4 bases, and 11 bases stayed unmatched. In nucleotides, the CDR3 is TGTGCCAGCACCCCCCGGGGGACTAGCTGGTACGAGCAGTACTTC. This encodes CASTPRGTSWYEQYF.

The sample holds many counts of this clonotype. This sequence joins TRBV7-2 and TRBJ2-1; TRBD2 matches at 15 bases. Germline assignment: CDR1 SGHTA and CDR2 FQGNSA. V gave up 4 bases and J gave up 1 base; unmatched junction bases: 8. This CDR3 comprises 19 residues. The CDR3 nucleotides read TGTGCCAGCAGCTCCGTAGGGGGACTAGCGGGAGGATCCTACAATGAGCAGTTCTTC. Translated: CASSSVGGLAGGSYNEQFF. Supplemented by reference TRBV7-2 and TRBJ2-1, the full variable domain reads GAGVSQSPSNKVTEKGKDVELRCDPISGHTALYWYRQSLGQGLEFLIYFQGNSAPDKSGLPSDRFSAERTGGSVSTLTIQRTQQEDSAVYLCASSSVGGLAGGSYNEQFFGPGTRLTVL.

There are a few counts of this clonotype. The genes are TRBV29-1 and TRBJ1-2; D unclear. Germline assignment: CDR1 SQVTM and CDR2 ANQGSEA. The germline V and J ends were trimmed by 0 bases and 0 bases, with 5 bases remaining between them. This CDR3 comprises 13 residues. The CDR3 loop reads CSVEEGTNYGYTF. The CDR3 nucleotides read TGCAGCGTTGAAGAGGGTACTAACTATGGCTACACCTTC.

The chain uses TRBV20-1 and TRBJ2-3; 8 nucleotides agree with TRBD1. J gave up 5 bases and V 0 bases, and 7 bases lay outside the gene matches. The CDR3 is 15 residues long. Germline V gene sequence: CDR1 DFQATT, CDR2 SNEGSKA (reference sequence). The CDR3 nucleotides read TGCAGTGCTAGAGATCCCAGGGGGCTTGTAGATACGCAGTATTTT. This translates into CSARDPRGLVDTQYF.

The chain combines TRBV20-1 with TRBJ2-1, with D possibly TRBD1 on 6 matching bases. Germline V gene sequence: CDR1 DFQATT, CDR2 SNEGSKA (reference sequence). CDR3 length: 12 amino acids. Trimming pared 4 bases from V and 8 bases from J, leaving 12 bases between. CDR3 nucleotide sequence: TGCAGTGCTACCACAGGGTTGCATGAGCAGTTCTTC. Its protein product is CSATTGLHEQFF.

In its sample, this clonotype was seen many times. The CDR3 here is CASRSWTGAGSPLHF. The DNA of the CDR3 is TGTGCCAGCAGATCGTGGACAGGGGCCGGTTCACCCCTCCACTTT. The chain links TRBV28 to TRBJ1-6, with 9 bases that match TRBD1. Germline assignment: CDR1 MDHEN and CDR2 SYDVKM. The CDR3 extends over 15 amino acids. V lost 6 bases to trimming and J lost 9 bases; unmatched junction nucleotides: 9. The variable domain in full, with the rest retrieved from reference TRBV28 and TRBJ1-6, is DVKVTQSSRYLVKRTGEKVFLECVQDMDHENMFWYRQDPGLGLRLIYFSYDVKMKEKGDIPEGYSVSREKKERFSLILESASTNQTSMYLCASRSWTGAGSPLHFGNGTRLTVT.

Ten or more counts support this clonotype. The chain recombines TRBV19 with TRBJ2-7; the match to TRBD2 covers 11 bases. With V trimmed by 4 bases and J by 6 bases, 8 bases remained unmatched. Germline CDR1 LNHDA, CDR2 SQIVND (reference sequence). The CDR3 runs to 15 residues. The CDR3 here is CASSTLAGGPAEQYF. The CDR3 region has the DNA TGTGCCAGTAGTACGTTAGCGGGAGGGCCGGCCGAGCAGTACTTC.

This clonotype showed up many times. The chain uses TRBV6-2 or TRBV6-3 and TRBJ2-1; 9 nucleotides line up with TRBD2. Per germline, CDR1 MNHEY and CDR2 SVGEGT. CDR3 size: 14 residues. V lost 6 bases and J lost 9; bases outside the gene matches: 9. The CDR3 loop is CASSSGTSSSEQFF. The CDR3 region has the DNA TGTGCCAGCAGCTCCGGGACTAGCTCAAGTGAGCAGTTCTTC.

This clonotype was counted a few times. The chain carries TRBV7-6 and TRBJ2-7, with 7 bases matching TRBD2. From germline, CDR1 is SGHVS and CDR2 FNYEAQ. V shed 5 bases and J 2 bases; nucleotides not matched to a gene: 6. The CDR3 spans 14 residues. As DNA, the CDR3 is TGTGCCAGCAGCCCCACCCGGGGGGCCTACGAGCAGTACTTC. It encodes CASSPTRGAYEQYF.

The chain is built from TRBV30 and TRBJ2-2; D is uncertain. Trimming took off 4 bases at V and 5 bases at J, with 17 bases between the two ends. Per the germline V gene, CDR1 is GTSNPN and CDR2 is SVGIG (reference sequence). This CDR3 has 15 amino acids. The CDR3: CAWKSNRAGTGELFF. The CDR3 region has the DNA TGTGCCTGGAAGTCCAACAGAGCCGGGACCGGGGAGCTGTTTTTT.

This clonotype appeared many times. V is TRBV12-3 or TRBV12-4 and J is TRBJ1-5; 8 bases match TRBD1. The CDR3 sequence is 18 residues long. J lost 2 bases, V lost 5 bases, and 14 bases had no gene match. In nucleotides, the CDR3 is TGTGCCAGCAGTCCAACCGACAGGGGAGTTGCGGGCAATCAGCCCCAGCATTTT. The encoded protein is CASSPTDRGVAGNQPQHF.

The chain employs TRBV19 and TRBJ1-5; a possible D gene is TRBD1 (5 bases). Between the trimmed V and J ends, which lost 6 bases and 8 bases, there was a span of 17 bases. Germline V gene data show CDR1 as LNHDA and CDR2 as SQIVND (reference sequence). The CDR3 is made up of 14 amino acids. This chain's CDR3 is CASRRDAFREPQHF. DNA for the CDR3: TGTGCCAGTAGACGGGACGCTTTCAGGGAGCCCCAGCATTTT.

The table lists this clonotype with many counts. The genes are TRBV10-3 and TRBJ2-1; the match to TRBD1 covers 9 bases. The trim removed 4 bases at V and 3 bases at J, leaving 10 bases unmatched. The CDR3 is made up of 17 amino acids. The germline V gene has CDR1 ENHRY and CDR2 SYGVKD. The CDR3 region has the DNA TGTGCCATCAGTGTATTGACCGGGACAGGGAACTACAATGAGCAGTTCTTC. Its protein product is CAISVLTGTGNYNEQFF.

The V call is TRBV6-2 or TRBV6-3, the J call TRBJ2-1; the match to TRBD2 covers 11 bases. The CDR3 spans 18 residues. J was trimmed by 3 bases and V by 4 bases; bases with no gene match: 11. Germline V lookup: CDR1 MNHEY, CDR2 SVGEGT. CDR3 protein: CASSSPRGGLADYNEQFF. CDR3 in DNA: TGTGCCAGCAGTTCTCCTCGTGGGGGACTAGCGGACTACAATGAGCAGTTCTTC.

This clonotype was seen repeatedly, ten times or more. The chain recombines TRBV6-6 with TRBJ2-3, with 8 bases matching TRBD1. CDR1 is MNHNY and CDR2 is SVGAGI in the germline V gene (reference sequence). The CDR3 has 16 residues. Unmatched junction bases numbered 7, after V lost 0 bases and J lost 5 bases. As DNA, the CDR3 is TGTGCCAGCAGTTACTCCGTCCAGGGGGCGAGAGATACGCAGTATTTT. This encodes CASSYSVQGARDTQYF.

In this sample, this clonotype turned up a few times. The J gene is TRBJ2-7, the V gene TRBV7-8; no clear D gene. CDR3 length: 14 residues. Germline V gene sequence: CDR1 SGHVS, CDR2 FQNEAQ. The V end lost 0 bases, the J end lost 9 bases, and 15 bases lay between the germline ends. The CDR3: CASSLATTPVVQYF. The DNA for the CDR3 is TGTGCCAGCAGCTTAGCAACTACGCCTGTAGTGCAGTACTTC.

This clonotype was recorded a few times. The chain carries TRBV7-9 and TRBJ2-3; 9 bases fit TRBD2. Germline-derived CDR1 and CDR2 are SEHNR and FQNEAQ (reference sequence). V gave up 5 bases and J gave up 1 base; unmatched junction bases: 4. The CDR3 length is 15 residues. CDR3 sequence (DNA): TGTGCCAGCAGCAGCCGGACTAGCGGCACAGATACGCAGTATTTT. Its translation is CASSSRTSGTDTQYF.

The CDR3: CSARAPDLTPLHF. CDR3 nucleotide sequence: TGCAGTGCTAGAGCCCCCGACCTGACACCCCTCCACTTT. V and J are TRBV20-1 and TRBJ1-6; D gene uncertain. From germline, CDR1 is DFQATT and CDR2 SNEGSKA (reference sequence). The CDR3 runs to 13 residues. The germline V and J ends were trimmed by 1 base and 11 bases, with 12 bases remaining between them.

This clonotype was seen many times. This chain links TRBV28 with TRBJ2-7; no clear D. Germline V gene data show CDR1 as MDHEN and CDR2 as SYDVKM. The CDR3 is made up of 11 amino acids. V shed 4 bases and J shed 8 bases, with 9 bases lying between them. The CDR3 DNA reads TGTGCCAGCAGTTCCAATCTGAAGCAGTACTTC. Protein sequence: CASSSNLKQYF.

A few counts support this clonotype. V usage is TRBV6-1 and J usage is TRBJ2-3; the D gene is possibly TRBD2 (5 bases). The CDR3 totals 16 residues. Trimming shortened V by 5 bases and J by 6 bases, and 21 bases separated the two germline ends. Germline V gene sequence: CDR1 MNHNS, CDR2 SASEGT. CDR3 sequence reads: CASSTPAGGLADTQYF. The CDR3, as DNA: TGTGCCAGCAGTACCCCAGCTGGCGGACTCGCCGATACGCAGTATTTT.

This clonotype was detected a few times. The gene calls are TRBV9 and TRBJ2-7, with 7 nucleotides matching TRBD2. Germline values: CDR1 SGDLS, CDR2 YYNGEE. Losses at the gene ends were 7 bases for V and 1 base for J; bases not matched to a gene: 8. The CDR3 is 14 amino acids. The CDR3 DNA is TGTGCCAGCTCGGGGAGGGAGGCTTCCTACGAGCAGTACTTC. This sequence encodes CASSGREASYEQYF.

This chain uses TRBV4-2 with TRBJ2-2; D gene uncertain. CDR3 length: 16 amino acids. V was trimmed by 2 bases and J by 4 bases, leaving 14 bases between them. Germline loops: CDR1 LGHNA, CDR2 YNFKEQ. The CDR3 DNA follows: TGTGCCAGCAGCCAACAAGACGGACGAGGCACCGGGGAGCTGTTTTTT. It codes for CASSQQDGRGTGELFF.

This clonotype was counted ten times or more. The V gene is TRBV12-3 or TRBV12-4, the J gene TRBJ1-1, with D uncertain. This CDR3 comprises 14 residues. V was pared by 6 bases and J by 4 bases, with 15 bases between. CDR3 sequence (DNA): TGTGCCAGCAGCGCGGGTGGGCTGGGCACTGAAGCTTTCTTT. Its translation: CASSAGGLGTEAFF.

The sample holds a few counts of this clonotype. This chain links TRBV6-7 with TRBJ2-1, with 7 positions matching TRBD2. TRBV6-7 is labeled an ORF, and its function is uncertain. The J segment lost 4 bases and the V segment lost 6 bases, leaving 9 bases of the junction unmatched. The CDR3 runs 15 residues. The CDR3, as DNA: TGTGCCAGCAGCCCCTCGGCGCGGGGGTACAATGAGCAGTTCTTC. As protein: CASSPSARGYNEQFF.

In this sample, this clonotype turned up many times. V gene TRBV28 combines with J gene TRBJ2-2, with 12 positions matching TRBD2. Germline-derived CDR1 and CDR2 are MDHEN and SYDVKM. The CDR3 contains 17 residues. V dropped 2 bases and J dropped 4; count of bases not matched to a gene: 5. The CDR3 protein is CASSLIGLAGPTGELFF. CDR3 DNA sequence: TGTGCCAGCAGTTTAATAGGACTAGCGGGACCCACCGGGGAGCTGTTTTTT.

This clonotype turned up a few times. V gene TRBV19 combines with J gene TRBJ1-5; 9 nucleotides line up with TRBD1. Per germline, CDR1 LNHDA and CDR2 SQIVND (reference sequence). This CDR3 spans 16 amino acids. The V gene end was trimmed by 5 bases and the J gene end by 7 bases; junction bases not matched to a gene: 12. CDR3: CASSQRDRVMGQPQHF. The CDR3 bases are TGTGCCAGTAGTCAGCGGGACAGGGTTATGGGACAGCCCCAGCATTTT.

In this sample, this clonotype turned up a few times. This chain uses TRBV6-2 or TRBV6-3 with TRBJ2-1; the D gene is possibly TRBD2 (5 bases). This CDR3 is 15 amino acids long. CDR1 MNHEY and CDR2 SVGEGT come from the germline V gene. V lost 8 bases, J lost 9 bases, and 23 bases lay in between. The CDR3 DNA is TGTGCCAGCGCAATCAGCGGCCTAATTCGGGTTGAGCAGTTCTTC. This codes for CASAISGLIRVEQFF.

This clonotype was detected many times. V usage is TRBV27 and J usage is TRBJ2-5; D may be TRBD1 or TRBD2 (5 bases each). The CDR3 covers 14 residues. Germline V CDR1 and CDR2: MNHEY, SMNVEV (reference sequence). Trimming removed 0 bases at V and 2 bases at J, with 7 bases between. The CDR3 is CASSLSWGQETQYF. The CDR3 DNA is TGTGCCAGCAGTTTATCTTGGGGGCAAGAGACCCAGTACTTC.

This clonotype has ten or more counts. The V call is TRBV6-2 or TRBV6-3, the J call TRBJ2-3, with 9 bases matching TRBD1. In germline, CDR1 is MNHEY, CDR2 SVGEGT. The CDR3 length is 14 residues. V was clipped by 5 bases and J by 8 bases; unmatched bases: 8. The CDR3 reads CASSRQGDYFTQYF. Written as DNA, the CDR3 is TGTGCCAGCAGTCGACAGGGGGACTACTTTACGCAGTATTTT.

This clonotype was detected many times. The chain couples TRBV2 to TRBJ1-3; D gene unclear. Per germline, CDR1 SNHLY and CDR2 FYNNEI. V was trimmed by 3 bases and J by 0 bases, leaving 9 bases between them. This CDR3 region has 15 residues. The CDR3 sequence is CASSDPLYSGNTIYF. The CDR3 DNA is TGTGCCAGCAGTGATCCTCTCTACTCTGGAAACACCATATATTTT.